These 24 T cell receptor beta chains were sequenced from one sample in a study of T cell repertoires in cytomegalovirus infection. One entry per CDR3 protein, called by TCRdb with MiXCR from the reads. The sample yields some 300,000 distinct CDR3 sequences, about 9.2% seen once. The sequenced sample was PBMCs. Source of these receptors: a human donor in good health (CMV status not recorded). Some clones in this sample may be carry-over from other donors' samples.

This clonotype appeared many times. The V gene is TRBV5-1, the J gene TRBJ1-6, with D uncertain. V shed 4 bases and J shed 8 bases, with 7 bases lying between them. CDR1 SGHRS and CDR2 YFSETQ come from the germline V gene. The CDR3 runs to 12 residues. CDR3 amino acids: CASSVPDSPLHF. The CDR3 region has the DNA TGCGCCAGCAGCGTGCCGGATTCACCCCTCCACTTT.

This clonotype was picked up a small number of times. V and J are TRBV12-5 and TRBJ2-5; no definite D call. The CDR3 covers 13 residues. Germline V gene data show CDR1 as LGHNT and CDR2 as FRNRAP. V lost 4 bases and J 5 bases, leaving 11 bases between the germline ends. CDR3 nucleotides: TGTGCTAGTGGTTCGTCCGGCCCCGAGACCCAGTACTTC. It yields the protein CASGSSGPETQYF.

This clonotype was seen only a few times. The chain has TRBV27 and TRBJ2-3, with TRBD1 identical over 8 bases. Germline CDR1 MNHEY, CDR2 SMNVEV (reference sequence). The CDR3 consists of 15 residues. The V segment lost 5 bases and the J segment 7 bases; nucleotides outside the gene matches: 11. This CDR3 reads CASSPMTGVRNTQYF. The DNA for the CDR3 is TGTGCCAGCAGTCCTATGACAGGGGTACGAAATACGCAGTATTTT.

This clonotype was counted many times. V gene TRBV6-5 combines with J gene TRBJ2-5; D tentatively reads TRBD1 or TRBD2 (5 bases each). The CDR3 loop spans 12 amino acids. The germline CDR1 and CDR2 sequences are MNHEY and SVGAGI. Trimming stripped 10 bases from V and 5 bases from J, with 14 bases between. This chain's CDR3 is CATRQGDETQYF. The DNA for the CDR3 is TGTGCCACCCGGCAGGGAGACGAGACCCAGTACTTC.

The V gene is TRBV29-1, the J gene TRBJ2-5; D possibly corresponds to TRBD2 (5 bases). The germline V gene has CDR1 SQVTM and CDR2 ANQGSEA. Trimming took 4 bases from V and 5 from J, leaving 14 bases between them. The CDR3 has 13 amino acids. The CDR3: CSVVALARETQYF. The CDR3 coding sequence is TGCAGCGTTGTCGCGCTAGCTCGGGAGACCCAGTACTTC.

At least ten counts were recorded for this clonotype. The chain employs TRBV28 and TRBJ2-3; D not resolved. With 6 bases removed from V and 6 bases from J, the gap between germline ends came to 4 bases. Looked up from germline, CDR1 is MDHEN and CDR2 is SYDVKM. This CDR3 has 10 residues. The CDR3 region has the DNA TGTGCCAGCAGAGATGATACGCAGTATTTT. Encoded protein: CASRDDTQYF.

In the case of this clonotype: At one end, the junction sequence differs from germline, possibly due to a read error. The chain carries TRBV4-3 and TRBJ2-5; TRBD1 might be the D (5 bases). The length of the CDR3 is 16 residues. CDR1 is LGHNA, CDR2 YSLEER, per germline. The CDR3 region has the DNA TGCACCAGCAGCCATCAGAACAGGCCGTGGGGAGAGACCCAGTACTTC. This sequence encodes CTSSHQNRPWGETQYF.

This clonotype has a count of ten or more. The V call is TRBV27, the J call TRBJ2-1; TRBD1 is a possible D gene (6 bases). Germline V gene sequence: CDR1 MNHEY, CDR2 SMNVEV (reference sequence). The CDR3 consists of 14 residues. V dropped 3 bases and J dropped 10 bases, with 16 bases sitting between them. The CDR3: CASSLGAGLVEQFF. CDR3 coding DNA: TGTGCCAGCAGTTTGGGGGCAGGGCTCGTGGAGCAGTTCTTC.

In the case of this clonotype: This sequence may be a read error, since a much larger clone differs from it by one base. The J gene is TRBJ2-1, the V gene TRBV25-1; 7 positions match TRBD1. Germline V gene lookup returns CDR1 MGHDK and CDR2 SYGVNS. The CDR3 sequence is 15 residues long. The CDR3 is CASNEFVGGWDEQFF. CDR3 DNA sequence: TGTGCCAGCAATGAATTCGTAGGGGGCTGGGATGAGCAGTTCTTC.

The chain couples TRBV29-1 to TRBJ1-3; D gene unclear. Trimming left V 2 bases short and J 0 bases short, with 2 bases between. The CDR3 length is 12 residues. Germline loops: CDR1 SQVTM, CDR2 ANQGSEA. Here the CDR3 reads CSVESSGNTIYF. In DNA form, the CDR3 reads TGCAGCGTTGAAAGCTCTGGAAACACCATATATTTT. Full variable domain (missing parts from reference TRBV29-1 and TRBJ1-3): SAVISQKPSRDICQRGTSLTIQCQVDSQVTMMFWYRQQPGQSLTLIATANQGSEATYESGFVIDKFPISRPNLTFSTLTVSNMSPEDSSIYLCSVESSGNTIYFGEGSWLTVV.

Ten or more counts support this clonotype. V gene TRBV7-9 combines with J gene TRBJ2-7; 9 bases map to TRBD1. V was pared by 2 bases and J by 0 bases, with 8 bases of the junction left unmatched. Germline CDR1 and CDR2: SEHNR and FQNEAQ (reference sequence). The CDR3 spans 17 residues. Here the CDR3 DNA reads TGTGCCAGCAGCTTACAACAGGGGGCCCTCCTCTCCTACGAGCAGTACTTC. It specifies CASSLQQGALLSYEQYF.

This clonotype has a handful of counts. The chain links TRBV18 to TRBJ2-1; unclear D gene. V shed 3 bases and J shed 5 bases, with 11 bases lying between them. CDR1 and CDR2 from the germline V gene are KGHSH and LQKENI. The CDR3 sequence is 14 residues long. CDR3 sequence (DNA): TGTGCCAGCTCACCTAAGGCAGACAACAATGAGCAGTTCTTC. Translating gives CASSPKADNNEQFF.

The table lists this clonotype with many counts. The chain's CDR3 is CASSYPGRGNNEQFF. In DNA, the CDR3 is TGTGCCAGCAGTTACCCCGGTCGGGGGAACAATGAGCAGTTCTTC. The J gene is TRBJ2-1, the V gene TRBV6-5, with D tentatively TRBD2 (6 bases). V was cut by 2 bases and J by 5 bases, with 13 bases left in between. The length of the CDR3 is 15 residues. CDR1 and CDR2 (germline): MNHEY, SVGAGI.

This clonotype has a handful of counts. The CDR3: CASSTGLTNEQFF. CDR3 bases: TGTGCCAGCAGCACGGGACTCACCAATGAGCAGTTCTTC. The V gene is TRBV7-3, the J gene TRBJ2-1; possibly TRBD2 for D (6 bases). CDR3 length equals 13 residues. Germline CDR1 SGHTA, CDR2 FQGTGA. V dropped 5 bases and J dropped 6 bases, with 11 bases sitting between them. Looking up the rest from reference TRBV7-3 and TRBJ2-1 gives the full variable domain: GAGVSQTPSNKVTEKGKYVELRCDPISGHTALYWYRQSLGQGPEFLIYFQGTGAADDSGLPNDRFFAVRPEGSVSTLKIQRTERGDSAVYLCASSTGLTNEQFFGPGTRLTVL.

This clonotype was picked up many times. The chain combines TRBV14 with TRBJ1-2; D not certain. The germline V gene has CDR1 SGHDN and CDR2 FVKESK. Trimming removed 1 base from V and 3 bases from J, with 12 bases in between. This CDR3 has 15 residues. This CDR3 reads CASSQATGWDYGYTF. CDR3 nucleotide sequence: TGTGCCAGCAGCCAAGCTACCGGGTGGGACTATGGCTACACCTTC. Combining the CDR3 with reference TRBV14 and TRBJ1-2 gives the whole variable domain EAGVTQFPSHSVIEKGQTVTLRCDPISGHDNLYWYRRVMGKEIKFLLHFVKESKQDESGMPNNRFLAERTGGTYSTLKVQPAELEDSGVYFCASSQATGWDYGYTFGSGTRLTVV.

This clonotype was seen ten or more times. The chain joins TRBV7-2 to TRBJ1-2; possible D gene TRBD1, 5 bases. Trimming cost V 9 bases and J 5 bases, with 19 bases left between them. The CDR3 is 14 residues long. Germline CDR1 reads SGHTA; CDR2 reads FQGNSA. The CDR3: CASKAGRGLYGYTF. The CDR3 nucleotides are TGTGCCAGTAAAGCGGGACGGGGGTTATATGGCTACACCTTC.

Turning to this clonotype: A much bigger clone sits one base away, suggesting this may be a read error. This sequence joins TRBV19 and TRBJ2-1; either TRBD1 or TRBD2 may supply D (5 bases each). The germline V gene has CDR1 LNHDA and CDR2 SQIVND (reference sequence). The CDR3 spans 17 residues. The CDR3 spells CAGSTPPVSGRYNEQFF. The CDR3 DNA reads as TGTGCCGGTAGTACCCCTCCAGTATCGGGGCGGTACAATGAGCAGTTCTTC.

This clonotype was seen many times. The V gene is TRBV28, the J gene TRBJ1-2, with D possibly being TRBD1 (5 bases). Germline CDR1 and CDR2: MDHEN and SYDVKM. The V and J ends lost 6 bases and 9 bases respectively, with 23 bases between them. The length of the CDR3 is 15 residues. DNA of the CDR3: TGTGCCAGCAGCCCCGGTGACAAGGACAAGGGACGCTACACCTTC. Protein sequence: CASSPGDKDKGRYTF.

The chain couples TRBV12-3 or TRBV12-4 to TRBJ2-3, with D possibly TRBD1 on 5 matching bases. V was cut by 3 bases and J by 14 bases, with 15 bases left in between. CDR3 length: 12 amino acids. This chain's CDR3 is CASSFIRVGPYF. CDR3 bases: TGTGCCAGCAGTTTCATCAGGGTGGGCCCGTATTTT.

Only a few counts were recorded for this clonotype. The chain employs TRBV24-1 and TRBJ2-2, with 14 bases aligning to TRBD2. Unmatched junction bases numbered 4, after V lost 4 bases and J lost 4 bases. Germline CDR1 KGHDR, CDR2 SFDVKD. This CDR3 has 17 amino acids. CDR3 sequence (DNA): TGTGCCACCAGTGACCCCGGGACTAGCGGGGGCACCGGGGAGCTGTTTTTT. Translation: CATSDPGTSGGTGELFF.

This clonotype turned up a few times. This sequence joins TRBV5-1 and TRBJ2-3; 9 bases map to TRBD1. The CDR3 totals 16 residues. Trimming removed 4 bases from V and 5 bases from J; junction bases left unmatched: 11. Per the germline V gene, CDR1 is SGHRS and CDR2 is YFSETQ. CDR3 sequence: CASSLGGGQGRDTQYF. The CDR3 coding sequence is TGCGCCAGCAGCCTGGGAGGGGGACAGGGAAGAGATACGCAGTATTTT.

This clonotype has a count of ten or more. J is TRBJ2-5 and V is TRBV29-1, with D tentatively TRBD1 (5 bases). This CDR3 region has 12 residues. The germline gives CDR1 SQVTM, CDR2 ANQGSEA. The germline V and J ends were trimmed by 6 bases and 1 base, with 9 bases remaining between them. The CDR3 region is CSVRQSQETQYF. The CDR3 DNA reads TGCAGCGTCCGACAGAGCCAAGAGACCCAGTACTTC.

This clonotype was detected only a few times. The chain employs TRBV20-1 and TRBJ1-6; 8 bases are a match to TRBD1. Trimming at V came to 3 bases and at J to 0 bases, leaving 7 bases not matched to a gene. The CDR3 is made up of 17 amino acids. In germline, CDR1 is DFQATT, CDR2 SNEGSKA (reference sequence). Here the CDR3 DNA reads TGCAGTGCTAGTGGGGACAGGCGAAGCTCCTATAATTCACCCCTCCACTTT. This sequence encodes CSASGDRRSSYNSPLHF.

This sequence joins TRBV10-3 and TRBJ2-3, with unresolved D. Trimming shortened V by 2 bases and J by 3 bases, and 3 bases separated the two germline ends. The CDR3 consists of 12 residues. CDR1 ENHRY and CDR2 SYGVKD come from the germline V gene. The DNA of the CDR3 is TGTGCCATCAGTGAGAGGACAGATACGCAGTATTTT. Residues: CAISERTDTQYF.